Presented here are 7 T cell receptor beta chains from one specimen sequenced in a study of blood T cell repertoires in COVID-19. Assay: immunoSEQ multiplex PCR; the TCRdb copy retains only in-frame clones and omits some. This table holds 190,000 or so clones, about 87% found once. Sequencing was done on a sample of PBMCs or T cells enriched from blood (not recorded which). The receptors here all came from a young man who had recovered from COVID-19.

This chain uses TRBV30 with TRBJ2-7; the match to TRBD1 covers 11 bases. The trim removed 0 bases at V and 5 bases at J, leaving 6 bases unmatched. This CDR3 region has 15 residues. Germline V gene data show CDR1 as GTSNPN and CDR2 as SVGIG (reference sequence). The CDR3 DNA is TGTGCCTGGAGTGTACGGGACAGGGGGTACAACGAGCAGTACTTC. Protein product: CAWSVRDRGYNEQYF.

The CDR3 protein is CASSPPRGSYNEQFF. CDR3 DNA: TGTGCCAGCAGCCCCCCGCGGGGCTCCTACAATGAGCAGTTCTTC. The rearrangement uses TRBV11-2 and TRBJ2-1; TRBD2 might be the D (6 bases). The germline V gene encodes CDR1 SGHAT and CDR2 FQNNGV. This CDR3 region has 15 residues. Trimming removed 5 bases from V and 0 bases from J, with 11 bases in between.

This chain joins TRBV5-1 and TRBJ1-2; 7 positions match TRBD1. CDR1 is SGHRS and CDR2 is YFSETQ in the germline V gene. The CDR3 is made up of 13 amino acids. J lost 5 bases, V lost 0 bases, and 1 base had no gene match. CDR3 loop: CASSLGTGYGYTF. The CDR3 DNA is TGCGCCAGCAGCTTGGGGACAGGATATGGCTACACCTTC.

The genes are TRBV6-5 and TRBJ1-1; TRBD1 is a possible D gene (6 bases). V lost 2 bases and J lost 1, with 8 bases in between. CDR3 length equals 14 residues. The V gene's germline CDR1 is MNHEY and CDR2 SVGAGI. CDR3 sequence reads: CASSYLGANTEAFF. CDR3 nucleotide sequence: TGTGCCAGCAGTTACCTGGGGGCGAACACTGAAGCTTTCTTT.

The chain has TRBV24-1 and TRBJ1-2, with unresolved D. The CDR3 sequence is 13 residues long. The V and J ends lost 1 base and 6 bases respectively, with 8 bases between them. The germline gives CDR1 KGHDR, CDR2 SFDVKD. The CDR3 protein is CATSDLSVDGYTF. The CDR3 DNA reads TGTGCCACCAGTGATTTATCAGTGGATGGCTACACCTTC.

The chain links TRBV21-1 to TRBJ1-5; the table's D call of TRBD1 was not tested on the DNA. TRBV21-1 is deemed a pseudogene. The CDR3 covers 17 residues. DNA for the CDR3: TGTGCCAGCAGCAAAGAAGGTGAGCGACAGCGCAATCAGCCCCAGCATTTT. Its protein product is CASSKEGERQRNQPQHF.

The chain couples TRBV9 to TRBJ2-7, with D perhaps TRBD1 (6 bases). CDR3 length: 15 residues. Germline assignment: CDR1 SGDLS and CDR2 YYNGEE. Trimming took off 2 bases at V and 4 bases at J, with 16 bases between the two ends. The CDR3 bases are TGTGCCAGCAGCGTGGGAACGGGACAACGTTACGAGCAGTACTTC. It encodes CASSVGTGQRYEQYF.